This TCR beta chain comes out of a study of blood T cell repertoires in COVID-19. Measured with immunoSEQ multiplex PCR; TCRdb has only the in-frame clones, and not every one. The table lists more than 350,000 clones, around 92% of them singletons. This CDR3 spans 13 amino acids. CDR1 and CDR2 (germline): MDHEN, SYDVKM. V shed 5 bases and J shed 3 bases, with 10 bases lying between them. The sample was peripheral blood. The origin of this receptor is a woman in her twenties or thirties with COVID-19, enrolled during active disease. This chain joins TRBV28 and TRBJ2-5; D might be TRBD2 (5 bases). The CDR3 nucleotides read TGTGCCAGCAGTGTGGGAGCTAAAGAGACCCAGTACTTC. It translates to CASSVGAKETQYF.